Described below is a single TCR beta chain sequence and its context. Its specificity is not known. The junction differs from germline at one of its ends, possibly a read error. Sequencing was performed with immunoSEQ multiplex PCR; in TCRdb, only in-frame clones are kept and a portion is missing. This sample yields roughly 100,000 clones, of which around 80% are seen a single time; roughly 17% belongs to the top ten. This sample stems from a study of Ad26.COV2.S vaccination and SARS-CoV-2 variants. Study findings and constraints: Placebo recipients showed lower spike-specific TCR breadth than vaccinees.

Germline V gives CDR1 LNHNV, CDR2 YYDKDF (reference sequence). CDR3 length: 14 residues. Sequences were derived from peripheral blood, sampled after recovery from COVID-19. The source is a human donor who had recovered from COVID-19. The V call is TRBV15, the J call TRBJ1-2; TRBD1 is a possible D gene (5 bases). CDR3 loop: CATSRDYGADFLSF. The CDR3 DNA reads as TGTGCCACCAGCAGAGATTACGGGGCAGACTTCCTCAGCTTC.